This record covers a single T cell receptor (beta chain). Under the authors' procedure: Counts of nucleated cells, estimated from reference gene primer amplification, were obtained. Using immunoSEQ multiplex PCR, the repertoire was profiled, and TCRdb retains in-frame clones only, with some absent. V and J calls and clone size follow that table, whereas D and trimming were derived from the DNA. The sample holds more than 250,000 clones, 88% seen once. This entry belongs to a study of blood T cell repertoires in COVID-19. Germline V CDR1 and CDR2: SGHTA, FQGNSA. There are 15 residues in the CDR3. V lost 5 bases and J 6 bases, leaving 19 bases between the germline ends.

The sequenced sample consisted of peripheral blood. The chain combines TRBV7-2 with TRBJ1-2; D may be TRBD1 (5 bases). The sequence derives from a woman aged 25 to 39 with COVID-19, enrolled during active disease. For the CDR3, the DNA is TGTGCCAGCAGCCCCCGTGCAGGGAACGGTCATGGCTACACCTTC. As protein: CASSPRAGNGHGYTF.